This T cell receptor beta chain derives from a study of radiation and T cells in renal cell carcinoma. The study's findings and limits: From baseline, blood top tumor clonotypes peaked at 2 weeks post-radiation.

The method was immunoSEQ multiplex PCR; TCRdb's version includes in-frame clones alone and lacks a portion of them. The sample lists approximately 17,000 clones; roughly 50% were seen once. Trimming took off 7 bases at V and 0 bases at J, with 10 bases between the two ends. The CDR3 totals 13 residues. The germline gives CDR1 SNHLY, CDR2 FYNNEI. The treatment is: 15 Gy SBRT to primary tumor, nephrectomy 4 weeks later. As to this clone: Its target is not known.

The chain employs TRBV2 and TRBJ2-7; D unclear. The TCR comes from a woman aged 60-70 years with renal cell carcinoma. The sequences come from tumor tissue, collected from a patient whose treatment included radiotherapy and nephrectomy. The CDR3 region is CASIPPDSYEQYF. DNA for the CDR3: TGTGCCAGCATACCGCCGGACTCCTACGAGCAGTACTTC.